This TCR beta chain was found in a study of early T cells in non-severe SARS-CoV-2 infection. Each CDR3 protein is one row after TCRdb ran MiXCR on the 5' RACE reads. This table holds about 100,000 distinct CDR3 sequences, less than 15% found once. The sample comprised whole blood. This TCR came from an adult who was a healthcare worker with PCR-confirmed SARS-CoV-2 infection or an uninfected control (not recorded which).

The CDR3 DNA is TGTGCCAGCAGCTGGGGACCCTCGAACACTGAAGCTTTCTTT. It translates to CASSWGPSNTEAFF. The chain combines TRBV12-3 or TRBV12-4 with TRBJ1-1, with D possibly TRBD1 on 5 matching bases. This CDR3 is 14 amino acids long. V lost 6 bases and J 1 base, leaving 12 bases between the germline ends.